The 21 T cell receptor beta chains presented below share a single source sample, sequenced in a study of T cell repertoires in cytomegalovirus infection (dated by TCRdb to about 2019). Sequencing instrument: Illumina HiSeq 1500. Using fastp trimming at Q25 and MiXCR clonotype assembly, TCRdb reanalyzed the public sequencing data and kept in-frame beta chains. Merged by CDR3 protein, the rows form single entries marked with the most common genes and DNA. The sample table records 150,000 to 200,000 distinct CDR3 sequences; approximately 9.7% of these occur just once. In total, the top ten clones hold 4.6% of the sample. The sample taken for sequencing was PBMCs. These TCRs come from a human donor in good health (CMV status not recorded). Some clones in this sample may be carry-over from other donors' samples.

The chain recombines TRBV11-1 with TRBJ1-1, with 8 bases lining up with TRBD1. Germline CDR1 is SGHAT and CDR2 is FQDESV (reference sequence). After removal of 5 bases from V and 0 bases from J, the junction contained 8 bases not matched to a gene. The CDR3 sequence is 16 residues long. The CDR3: CASSEPRQGLNTEAFF. The CDR3 nucleotides read TGTGCCAGCAGCGAACCTCGACAGGGGCTGAACACTGAAGCTTTCTTT.

In this sample, this clonotype turned up many times. J is TRBJ2-1 and V is TRBV20-1; 10 bases agree with TRBD1. In germline, CDR1 is DFQATT, CDR2 SNEGSKA (reference sequence). CDR3 length equals 15 residues. The ends lost 1 base at V and 7 bases at J; junction bases unmatched: 7. The CDR3 DNA reads as TGCAGTGCTAGAGGCCGGGACAGGGGCGTAAATGAGCAGTTCTTC. This translates into CSARGRDRGVNEQFF.

This clonotype was counted many times. This chain joins TRBV7-2 and TRBJ2-4; D gene ambiguous. Germline values: CDR1 SGHTA, CDR2 FQGNSA. The CDR3 is 14 amino acids. V was shortened by 0 bases and J by 0 bases, with 3 bases between the two germline ends. The CDR3 loop is CASSLAPAKNIQYF. The CDR3 bases are TGTGCCAGCAGCTTAGCCCCAGCCAAAAACATTCAGTACTTC.

This clonotype was observed many times. V gene TRBV7-8 combines with J gene TRBJ2-1; D uncertain. The CDR3 covers 14 residues. Germline V lookup: CDR1 SGHVS, CDR2 FQNEAQ. V was cut by 1 base and J by 5 bases, with 9 bases left in between. The CDR3 spells CASSLVSFNNEQFF. The DNA for the CDR3 is TGTGCCAGCAGCTTAGTGTCTTTCAACAATGAGCAGTTCTTC.

The V and J genes are TRBV12-3 or TRBV12-4 and TRBJ1-5, with unresolved D. The CDR3 totals 11 residues. V lost 8 bases and J lost 6, with 8 bases in between. The CDR3 DNA sequence: TGTGCCAGCGCCCTGACTCAGCCCCAGCATTTT. Translating it yields CASALTQPQHF.

In its sample, this clonotype was seen many times. The genes are TRBV7-2 and TRBJ2-7; 7 nucleotides agree with TRBD1. The V segment lost 2 bases and the J segment 6 bases; nucleotides outside the gene matches: 13. The CDR3 is 16 amino acids. CDR1 SGHTA and CDR2 FQGNSA come from the germline V gene. The CDR3 loop reads CASSLQVVQGVSEQYF. The CDR3 DNA sequence: TGTGCCAGCAGCTTACAAGTGGTGCAGGGGGTCAGCGAGCAGTACTTC.

This clonotype turned up a few times. The V gene is TRBV7-9, the J gene TRBJ1-2, with D perhaps TRBD1 (6 bases). This CDR3 spans 15 amino acids. Between the trimmed V and J ends, which lost 5 bases and 5 bases, there was a span of 18 bases. In germline, CDR1 is SEHNR, CDR2 FQNEAQ (reference sequence). The CDR3 DNA reads as TGTGCCAGCAGCGAGAGACAGGAGACGAGATATGGCTACACCTTC. Translation: CASSERQETRYGYTF.

The chain uses TRBV28 and TRBJ1-1, with a tentative D call TRBD1 (5 bases). V shed 2 bases and J shed 4 bases, with 11 bases lying between them. This CDR3 has 14 amino acids. Germline V gene lookup returns CDR1 MDHEN and CDR2 SYDVKM. CDR3 loop: CASSLPGATTEAFF. CDR3 coding DNA: TGTGCCAGCAGTTTACCCGGGGCAACCACTGAAGCTTTCTTT.

This clonotype was recorded at least ten times. This chain uses TRBV7-2 with TRBJ2-1, with 8 nucleotides matching TRBD1. Trimming cost V 2 bases and J 7 bases; bases outside gene matches: 10. Germline assignment: CDR1 SGHTA and CDR2 FQGNSA. CDR3 length: 16 amino acids. CDR3 protein: CASSLTADRVGNEQFF. For the CDR3, the DNA is TGTGCCAGCAGCTTAACGGCGGACAGGGTTGGGAATGAGCAGTTCTTC.

Notes on this clonotype: A read error is possible here, since a much larger clone lies one base away. The chain carries TRBV4-1 and TRBJ2-1; 10 nucleotides match TRBD2. The CDR3 is 15 amino acids. CDR1 is MGHRA, CDR2 YSYEKL, per germline. The CDR3 DNA reads TGCGCCAGCATCCAAGGCCCTAGCGGGAGAAGTGAGCAGTTCTTC. This translates into CASIQGPSGRSEQFF.

This clonotype was found a few times. The chain recombines TRBV28 with TRBJ1-5; no reliable D call. The CDR3 totals 12 residues. Germline values: CDR1 MDHEN, CDR2 SYDVKM. Trimming took 3 bases from V and 6 from J, leaving 6 bases between them. DNA for the CDR3: TGTGCCAGCAGTTTTGGGTTTCAGCCCCAGCATTTT. Its translation is CASSFGFQPQHF.

The chain links TRBV6-2 or TRBV6-3 to TRBJ2-1; 7 nucleotides align to TRBD2. From germline, CDR1 is MNHEY and CDR2 SVGEGT. V was clipped by 3 bases and J by 1 base; unmatched bases: 15. The CDR3 covers 19 residues. The CDR3: CASSYAPGPWGGSYNEQFF. The CDR3 DNA follows: TGTGCCAGCAGTTATGCGCCGGGCCCATGGGGGGGTTCCTACAATGAGCAGTTCTTC.

This clonotype appeared many times. This chain links TRBV7-8 with TRBJ1-3, with D uncertain. Germline CDR1 and CDR2: SGHVS and FQNEAQ. CDR3 size: 15 residues. The germline V and J ends were trimmed by 5 bases and 4 bases, with 15 bases remaining between them. The CDR3 loop is CASSQAGLSGNTIYF. The CDR3 DNA follows: TGTGCCAGCAGCCAAGCAGGATTGTCGGGAAACACCATATATTTT.

The table lists this clonotype with many counts. V usage is TRBV5-1 and J usage is TRBJ1-2; 8 bases map to TRBD1. Per germline, CDR1 SGHRS and CDR2 YFSETQ. V lost 2 bases to trimming and J lost 4 bases; unmatched junction nucleotides: 19. This CDR3 contains 19 residues. The CDR3 protein is CASSFLSAGGGLDFYGYTF. In DNA form, the CDR3 reads TGCGCCAGCAGCTTTCTCAGTGCAGGGGGCGGCTTAGACTTCTATGGCTACACCTTC.

This clonotype was seen many times. The rearrangement uses TRBV28 and TRBJ1-2; 10 nucleotides match TRBD1. CDR1 and CDR2 (germline): MDHEN, SYDVKM. This CDR3 has 16 residues. The V and J ends lost 1 base and 6 bases, in that order; junction bases with no gene match: 8. The DNA of the CDR3 is TGTGCCAGCAGTTTATTGATCGGGACAGGGGAAGATGGCTACACCTTC. Translating it yields CASSLLIGTGEDGYTF.

This clonotype was observed at least ten times. The rearrangement joins TRBV7-2 to TRBJ2-7, with D perhaps TRBD1 (5 bases). Per germline, CDR1 SGHTA and CDR2 FQGNSA. The CDR3 spans 13 residues. V shed 1 base and J shed 6 bases, with 10 bases lying between them. In DNA form, the CDR3 reads TGTGCCAGCAGCTTAGAATGGGGCGGCGAGCAGTACTTC. It codes for CASSLEWGGEQYF.

This clonotype has a count of ten or more. This chain joins TRBV28 and TRBJ1-1; 8 bases are a match to TRBD1. J lost 6 bases, V lost 4 bases, and 10 bases had no gene match. This CDR3 has 15 residues. Germline loops: CDR1 MDHEN, CDR2 SYDVKM. This CDR3 reads CASSSRTGRGAEAFF. The CDR3 DNA reads as TGTGCCAGCAGTTCCCGGACAGGGCGAGGGGCTGAAGCTTTCTTT.

This clonotype was picked up a small number of times. The chain couples TRBV2 to TRBJ2-3; the D is unclear. Trimming removed 7 bases at V and 6 bases at J, with 11 bases between. Germline V lookup: CDR1 SNHLY, CDR2 FYNNEI. This CDR3 has 12 residues. CDR3 residues: CASTPVVDTQYF. The DNA for the CDR3 is TGTGCCAGCACCCCGGTGGTCGATACGCAGTATTTT.

In its sample, this clonotype was seen a few times. This sequence joins TRBV4-1 and TRBJ2-7; D unclear. The CDR3 is made up of 16 amino acids. The germline V gene has CDR1 MGHRA and CDR2 YSYEKL. V was cut by 0 bases and J by 0 bases, with 12 bases left in between. The CDR3 here is CASSQDWHGSSYEQYF. In DNA, the CDR3 is TGCGCCAGCAGCCAAGATTGGCACGGAAGCTCCTACGAGCAGTACTTC.

This clonotype was picked up many times. The genes are TRBV24-1 and TRBJ2-7; D not certain. The V end lost 2 bases, the J end lost 2 bases, and 9 bases lay between the germline ends. There are 14 residues in the CDR3. From germline, CDR1 is KGHDR and CDR2 SFDVKD. The CDR3 coding sequence is TGTGCCACCAGTGATTCGGGCGGAGCCTACGAGCAGTACTTC. Translating gives CATSDSGGAYEQYF.

This clonotype was seen at least ten times. The V gene is TRBV7-2, the J gene TRBJ2-7; D may be TRBD1 (6 bases). There are 14 residues in the CDR3. The V end lost 3 bases, the J end lost 2 bases, and 11 bases lay between the germline ends. Germline V gene data show CDR1 as SGHTA and CDR2 as FQGNSA. This chain's CDR3 is CASSLVQGTYEQYF. As DNA, the CDR3 is TGTGCCAGCAGCTTGGTACAGGGCACCTACGAGCAGTACTTC.